The 28 T cell receptor beta chains in this list originate from one sample, sequenced in a study of T cells in Graves' hyperthyroidism and ophthalmopathy (dated by TCRdb to the late 2010s). Receptor amplification or capture employed multiplex PCR. The instrument given in TCRdb is Illumina HiSeq 2000. The TCR beta CDR3 regions were amplified from RNA transcripts. A first-round RT-PCR of the TCR CDR3 used the HTBI primer set with the Qiagen OneStep RT-PCR kit. TCRdb reprocessed the public reads (quality trimming at Q25 with fastp, clone calling with MiXCR) and kept in-frame beta chains. A single entry per CDR3 protein holds the most common genes and DNA from its merged rows. In all, the sample holds 400,000 to 550,000 distinct CDR3 sequences, and 14% of those were seen once. Jointly, the top ten make up 17% of the sample. Input material: blood. These TCRs come from a woman aged 18-29 years with Graves' hyperthyroidism.

This clonotype was found many times. The CDR3 DNA follows: TGTGCCTGTCGACAGCTTACGCAGTATTTT. Translated: CACRQLTQYF. V usage is TRBV30 and J usage is TRBJ2-3, with D perhaps matching TRBD1 (5 bases). V was pared by 6 bases and J by 8 bases, with 9 bases between. Germline assignment: CDR1 GTSNPN and CDR2 SVGIG (reference sequence). CDR3 size: 10 residues.

The chain has TRBV2 and TRBJ2-5, with D perhaps TRBD1 or TRBD2 (6 bases each). CDR3 size: 13 residues. CDR1 SNHLY and CDR2 FYNNEI come from the germline V gene. V gave up 4 bases and J gave up 4 bases, with 10 bases separating them. Here the CDR3 reads CASSGRGSETQYF. The CDR3 nucleotides read TGTGCCAGCAGTGGGAGGGGGTCAGAGACCCAGTACTTC.

As to this clonotype: A much larger clone differs from this one at a single base, so this may be a read error. The V gene is TRBV5-1, the J gene TRBJ2-3; no reliable D call. Trimming stripped 1 base from V and 1 base from J, with 7 bases between. CDR3 length: 14 residues. CDR1 SGHRS and CDR2 YFSETQ come from the germline V gene. The DNA of the CDR3 is TGCGCCAGCAGCTTGTACACTGGCACAGATACGCAGTATTTT. This gives the protein CASSLYTGTDTQYF.

This chain joins TRBV13 and TRBJ2-1; the D gene is possibly TRBD1 (6 bases). The CDR3 is made up of 15 amino acids. The V end lost 4 bases, the J end lost 5 bases, and 15 bases lay between the germline ends. CDR1 is PRHDT, CDR2 FYEKMQ, per germline (reference sequence). CDR3 coding DNA: TGTGCCAGCAGCTCGGACTCGACAGGCCACAATGAGCAGTTCTTC. Amino acids: CASSSDSTGHNEQFF.

Many counts were recorded for this clonotype. The chain carries TRBV5-1 and TRBJ2-7; a possible D gene is TRBD1 (5 bases). The CDR3 spans 14 residues. CDR1 is SGHRS, CDR2 YFSETQ, per germline. With 0 bases removed from V and 4 bases from J, the gap between germline ends came to 11 bases. In DNA form, the CDR3 reads TGCGCCAGCAGCTTGGGAGACAGCCTTTACGAGCAGTACTTC. Its protein is CASSLGDSLYEQYF. Drawing the rest from reference TRBV5-1 and TRBJ2-7, the complete variable domain is KAGVTQTPRYLIKTRGQQVTLSCSPISGHRSVSWYQQTPGQGLQFLFEYFSETQRNKGNFPGRFSGRQFSNSRSEMNVSTLELGDSALYLCASSLGDSLYEQYFGPGTRLTVT.

The DNA for the CDR3 is TGTGCCAGCAGTGTGAAGCTAGCGGGAGGCTACAATGAGCAGTTCTTC. It specifies CASSVKLAGGYNEQFF. This sequence joins TRBV6-1 and TRBJ2-1, with 11 bases fitting TRBD2. Losses at the gene ends were 4 bases for V and 3 bases for J; bases not matched to a gene: 5. The CDR3 is 16 amino acids. Germline CDR1 MNHNS, CDR2 SASEGT.

The sample holds many counts of this clonotype. The rearrangement uses TRBV5-1 and TRBJ1-1; D is unresolved. Germline V gives CDR1 SGHRS, CDR2 YFSETQ. V lost 4 bases and J lost 7, with 14 bases in between. CDR3 length: 13 residues. CDR3 bases: TGCGCCAGCAGCCCGGGGAGTGCGAGTGAAGCTTTCTTT. Translation: CASSPGSASEAFF.

This rearrangement joins TRBV2 to TRBJ1-1, with 7 nucleotides matching TRBD1. The trim removed 6 bases at V and 6 bases at J, leaving 16 bases unmatched. Germline V gene data show CDR1 as SNHLY and CDR2 as FYNNEI. The CDR3 sequence is 16 residues long. The CDR3 reads CASRHQGVPERAEAFF. The CDR3 nucleotides are TGTGCCAGCAGACACCAGGGGGTACCAGAGAGGGCTGAAGCTTTCTTT.

The chain joins TRBV5-5 to TRBJ1-1; TRBD1 might be the D (5 bases). V was cut by 4 bases and J by 0 bases, with 10 bases left in between. Germline lookup yields CDR1 SGHKS and CDR2 YYEKEE (reference sequence). The CDR3 loop spans 14 amino acids. CDR3 residues: CASSLGHVNTEAFF. CDR3 sequence (DNA): TGTGCCAGCAGCCTAGGACACGTGAACACTGAAGCTTTCTTT. The whole variable domain, remainder taken from reference TRBV5-5 and TRBJ1-1, is DAGVTQSPTHLIKTRGQQVTLRCSPISGHKSVSWYQQVLGQGPQFIFQYYEKEERGRGNFPDRFSARQFPNYSSELNVNALLLGDSALYLCASSLGHVNTEAFFGQGTRLTVV.

The chain recombines TRBV19 with TRBJ2-1; perhaps TRBD1 as D (6 bases). This CDR3 comprises 12 residues. Trimming left V 3 bases short and J 9 bases short, with 9 bases between. Germline V gives CDR1 LNHDA, CDR2 SQIVND (reference sequence). This chain's CDR3 is CASSMGAFEQFF. The CDR3 DNA reads as TGTGCCAGTAGTATGGGGGCTTTTGAGCAGTTCTTC.

This clonotype appeared a few times. The gene calls are TRBV9 and TRBJ1-2, with TRBD1 matching 7 bases. This CDR3 region has 16 residues. CDR1 is SGDLS, CDR2 YYNGEE, per germline. The J segment lost 1 base and the V segment lost 6 bases, leaving 12 bases of the junction unmatched. In DNA, the CDR3 is TGTGCCAGCACAAAGGGAGGGGGCGACGATAACTATGGCTACACCTTC. Its protein is CASTKGGGDDNYGYTF. Based on the CDR3 plus reference TRBV9 and TRBJ1-2, the full variable domain is DSGVTQTPKHLITATGQRVTLRCSPRSGDLSVYWYQQSLDQGLQFLIQYYNGEERAKGNILERFSAQQFPDLHSELNLSSLELGDSALYFCASTKGGGDDNYGYTFGSGTRLTVV.

This chain uses TRBV6-1 with TRBJ1-5; D unclear. V lost 0 bases and J lost 13, with 10 bases in between. CDR3 size: 12 residues. Looked up from germline, CDR1 is MNHNS and CDR2 is SASEGT. The CDR3 here is CASSEALRHQHF. CDR3 nucleotide sequence: TGTGCCAGCAGTGAAGCGCTCCGGCATCAGCATTTT.

This clonotype was counted ten times or more. The V call is TRBV12-3 or TRBV12-4, the J call TRBJ2-7, with unresolved D. The V and J ends lost 2 bases and 6 bases respectively, with 17 bases between them. The CDR3 is 15 amino acids. CDR3 in DNA: TGTGCCAGCAGTTTACGGTCCGGGCCAGTAAGCGAGCAGTACGTC. Protein sequence: CASSLRSGPVSEQYV.

This clonotype was counted ten times or more. The V call is TRBV4-1, the J call TRBJ2-5; 7 bases line up with TRBD2. Germline assignment: CDR1 MGHRA and CDR2 YSYEKL. V lost 0 bases, J lost 4 bases, and 5 bases stayed unmatched. The CDR3 consists of 15 residues. In nucleotides, the CDR3 is TGCGCCAGCAGCCAAGAAATTACGGGAGGAGAGACCCAGTACTTC. This codes for CASSQEITGGETQYF.

The genes are TRBV9 and TRBJ2-1; TRBD2 aligns across 10 bases. The V gene end was trimmed by 4 bases and the J gene end by 8 bases; junction bases not matched to a gene: 9. Germline CDR1 and CDR2: SGDLS and YYNGEE. CDR3 length: 15 amino acids. The CDR3 spells CASSLSSGSVYEQFF. Here the CDR3 DNA reads TGTGCCAGCAGCCTCTCTAGCGGGAGTGTCTATGAGCAGTTCTTC.

In this sample, this clonotype turned up many times. The chain is built from TRBV7-6 and TRBJ2-1; maybe TRBD2 (6 bases). Per the germline V gene, CDR1 is SGHVS and CDR2 is FNYEAQ. The CDR3 loop spans 11 amino acids. With 4 bases removed from V and 8 bases from J, the gap between germline ends came to 6 bases. CDR3 sequence: CASSWRDEQFF. CDR3 in DNA: TGTGCCAGCAGCTGGAGGGATGAGCAGTTCTTC.

Of note for this clonotype: A clone one base away is much larger, so this may be a read error. The chain employs TRBV2 and TRBJ1-1, with unresolved D. V was shortened by 4 bases and J by 4 bases, with 4 bases between the two germline ends. The germline V gene encodes CDR1 SNHLY and CDR2 FYNNEI. The CDR3 consists of 11 residues. The CDR3 is CASSGATEAFF. In nucleotides, the CDR3 is TGTGCCAGCAGTGGGGCCACTGAAGCTTTCTTT.

This clonotype occurred many times. The genes are TRBV20-1 and TRBJ2-3; no reliable D call. The V gene lost 3 bases and the J gene lost 5 bases, with 12 bases spanning the gap. The CDR3 has 13 amino acids. CDR1 DFQATT and CDR2 SNEGSKA come from the germline V gene (reference sequence). In DNA form, the CDR3 reads TGCAGTGCTAGCAGGATTCTCCGAGATACGCAGTATTTT. Protein: CSASRILRDTQYF.

The table lists this clonotype with a few counts. This chain uses TRBV18 with TRBJ2-7; tentatively, D is TRBD1 or TRBD2 (5 bases each). The CDR3 has 12 amino acids. V shed 0 bases and J shed 8 bases, with 8 bases lying between them. CDR1 and CDR2 from the germline V gene are KGHSH and LQKENI. The CDR3 sequence is CASSPPRGKQYV. The CDR3 DNA reads as TGTGCCAGCTCACCACCGAGGGGAAAGCAGTACGTC.

This clonotype came up many times. CDR3 bases: TGTGCCAGCACCGCCCTGGACAGGGTGAACACTGAAGCTTTCTTT. This sequence encodes CASTALDRVNTEAFF. The gene calls are TRBV12-3 or TRBV12-4 and TRBJ1-1, with TRBD1 identical over 8 bases. CDR3 length equals 15 residues. The trim removed 7 bases at V and 0 bases at J, leaving 7 bases unmatched.

This chain uses TRBV6-7 with TRBJ2-1; 15 bases are a match to TRBD2. TRBV6-7 is an open reading frame whose function is uncertain. This CDR3 is built from 16 residues. J lost 10 bases, V lost 7 bases, and 11 bases had no gene match. Here the CDR3 DNA reads TGTGCCAGCACCCTACGGGGACTAGCGGGAGGTAGAGAGCAGTTCTTC. This codes for CASTLRGLAGGREQFF.

This clonotype has a count of ten or more. J is TRBJ2-3 and V is TRBV20-1; D is unclear. Germline lookup yields CDR1 DFQATT and CDR2 SNEGSKA (reference sequence). V lost 3 bases and J 5 bases, leaving 6 bases between the germline ends. The CDR3 consists of 11 residues. The CDR3 nucleotides are TGCAGTGCTAGTTACGAAGATACGCAGTATTTT. It specifies CSASYEDTQYF.

This clonotype was found many times. This chain connects TRBV29-1 to TRBJ1-1; D unresolved. CDR1 is SQVTM and CDR2 is ANQGSEA in the germline V gene. The V end was cut by 3 bases, the J end by 5 bases, with 13 bases between. This CDR3 has 13 amino acids. CDR3 sequence (DNA): TGCAGCGTTGAGGGGAGACTGGCGACTGAAGCTTTCTTT. Translating gives CSVEGRLATEAFF.

This clonotype was seen many times. This chain links TRBV10-3 with TRBJ2-6; D possibly uses TRBD1 or TRBD2 (5 bases each). There are 16 residues in the CDR3. Per the germline V gene, CDR1 is ENHRY and CDR2 is SYGVKD. V was clipped by 2 bases and J by 2 bases, with 10 bases between them. CDR3 DNA: TGTGCCATCAGTGAGAATGAGGGGACTGGGGCCAACGTCCTGACTTTC. Protein sequence: CAISENEGTGANVLTF.

This chain connects TRBV11-3 to TRBJ2-7, with unresolved D. From germline, CDR1 is SGHNT and CDR2 YENEEA. The length of the CDR3 is 13 residues. Trimming shortened V by 7 bases and J by 3 bases, and 13 bases separated the two germline ends. CDR3 region: CASTPLGYYEQYV. The CDR3 DNA reads as TGTGCCAGCACCCCGCTAGGGTACTACGAGCAGTACGTC.

This clonotype showed up many times. The J gene is TRBJ1-1, the V gene TRBV25-1; 8 nucleotides agree with TRBD1. CDR3 length: 14 amino acids. With V trimmed by 6 bases and J by 1 base, 4 bases remained unmatched. Germline V gene data show CDR1 as MGHDK and CDR2 as SYGVNS. The DNA of the CDR3 is TGTGCCAGCAGAGGGACAGGAAGGAACACTGAAGCTTTCTTT. Its protein product is CASRGTGRNTEAFF.

In this sample, this clonotype turned up a few times. V usage is TRBV9 and J usage is TRBJ1-1; possible D gene TRBD1, 5 bases. CDR3 length equals 13 residues. Looked up from germline, CDR1 is SGDLS and CDR2 is YYNGEE. The ends were cut back, 3 bases at V and 5 bases at J, with 11 bases in the middle. Here the CDR3 DNA reads TGTGCCAGCAGCGCCCAGGGAGGAACTGAAGCTTTCTTT. It is translated as CASSAQGGTEAFF. The full variable domain, rest sourced from reference TRBV9 and TRBJ1-1, is DSGVTQTPKHLITATGQRVTLRCSPRSGDLSVYWYQQSLDQGLQFLIQYYNGEERAKGNILERFSAQQFPDLHSELNLSSLELGDSALYFCASSAQGGTEAFFGQGTRLTVV.

This clonotype has at least ten counts. V usage is TRBV29-1 and J usage is TRBJ1-2; maybe TRBD1 (5 bases). V lost 3 bases to trimming and J lost 0 bases, with 11 bases between them. The CDR3 spans 14 residues. Germline values: CDR1 SQVTM, CDR2 ANQGSEA. The CDR3 protein is CSVDTSGPNYGYTF. The CDR3 coding sequence is TGCAGCGTTGATACGTCAGGGCCTAACTATGGCTACACCTTC.